This entry is about one T cell receptor (beta chain). This sample is part of a study of STAT5B mutations in CD4+ large granular lymphocyte leukemia. Study-wide background: Among healthy controls, a particular HLA allele went with more CDR3 'QG' motifs.

Clones were sequenced by immunoSEQ multiplex PCR, and TCRdb holds only the in-frame ones, with some missing. In the table there are more than 30,000 clones, 71% of which are singletons. The germline gives CDR1 SGHRS, CDR2 YFSETQ. This CDR3 is 15 amino acids long. V was shortened by 1 base and J by 3 bases, with 11 bases between the two germline ends. This TCR came from a human donor in good health. J is TRBJ1-5 and V is TRBV5-1; D might be TRBD1 (5 bases). What was sequenced was CD4+ T cells from blood buffy coats. The CDR3 DNA reads as TGCGCCAGCAGCTTGTTTTCGGGGACCAATCAGCCCCAGCATTTT. Residues: CASSLFSGTNQPQHF.